These 4 T cell receptor beta chains originate from one sample sequenced in a study of shared clonotypes between healthy human individuals. Sequencing used immunoSEQ multiplex PCR; TCRdb keeps in-frame clones, though not all of them. The sample carries around 370,000 clones, about 96% recorded once. The material sequenced was memory CD8+ T cells sorted from blood. This sample's subset: CD45RO+ cells pooled with CCR7-negative TemRA cells. The receptors derive from a man between 25 and 39 years old in good health.

DNA for the CDR3: TGTGCCTGGAGTAGGGGGCGGGAAGCTTTCTTT. This translates into CAWSRGREAFF. This chain connects TRBV30 to TRBJ1-1, with 7 nucleotides matching TRBD1. There are 11 residues in the CDR3. The trim removed 2 bases at V and 8 bases at J, leaving 2 bases unmatched. Germline assignment: CDR1 GTSNPN and CDR2 SVGIG (reference sequence).

The chain recombines TRBV2 with TRBJ1-1; maybe TRBD1 (5 bases). Germline CDR1 is SNHLY and CDR2 is FYNNEI. Trimming cost V 5 bases and J 3 bases, with 10 bases left between them. The CDR3 has 13 residues. CDR3 bases: TGTGCCAGCAGTAGGGACGGTTACACTGAAGCTTTCTTT. This codes for CASSRDGYTEAFF.

The chain uses TRBV5-4 and TRBJ2-7; 9 nucleotides align to TRBD1. Trimming at V came to 4 bases and at J to 2 bases, leaving 10 bases not matched to a gene. This CDR3 contains 16 residues. From germline, CDR1 is SGHNT and CDR2 YYREEE (reference sequence). The CDR3 sequence is CASSPPAGQGAYEQYF. The CDR3 nucleotides read TGTGCCAGCAGCCCGCCGGCGGGACAGGGTGCCTACGAGCAGTACTTC.

The chain couples TRBV6-1 to TRBJ1-2; no firm D call. With 6 bases removed from V and 8 bases from J, the gap between germline ends came to 13 bases. CDR1 MNHNS and CDR2 SASEGT come from the germline V gene. This CDR3 is built from 12 residues. CDR3 residues: CASRLGGFGYTF. CDR3 coding DNA: TGTGCCAGCAGATTGGGAGGGTTCGGCTACACCTTC.